This T cell receptor beta chain was observed in a study of blood T cell repertoires in COVID-19 (dated by TCRdb to about 2020). Study-level background: Collaborator samples came from the United States, Italy and Spain and covered acute and convalescent phases of COVID-19. The prospective study material was composed of cDNA or gDNA derived from T cells, B-cell-depleted T cells, or PBMCs. Deeply sampled blood TCRbeta repertoires from subjects exposed to, actively infected with, or recovered from COVID-19 were included in the dataset. The repertoires were made available in a free public database intended to serve as a resource for research on the immune response to SARS-CoV-2. The samples were drawn from two sources: the first 160 participants of the ongoing ImmuneRACE study, and 1,200 or so subjects contributed by 6 global collaborators. Sample metadata almost always included a de-identified subject ID, COVID-19 status, age in years and sex. Where available, HLA class I and class II types were taken from metadata supplied by the sample provider and were not determined by assay-based typing. Summary of the overall study and its limitations: The amount of clinical and demographic metadata varied by source and participant and was provided uncurated.

This clone was picked up a small number of times. There is no known antigen for this receptor. There are no base qualities to consult, and no much larger clone falls within one base. Inclusive of the bounding cysteine and phenylalanine, the CDR3 is 14 residues long. Only the CDR3 DNA stays, 42 bases, in frame from base 1. The germline V gene encodes CDR1 SEHNR and CDR2 FQNEAQ (reference sequence). The V end gives up 2 bases and the J end 5 bases, leaving 6 bases in the junction not matched to a gene. TCRbeta CDR3 regions were amplified from genomic DNA by means of the immunoSEQ Assay, a bias-controlled multiplex PCR. In the original analysis: Nucleated cell counts per sample were estimated from amplification of reference gene primers within the assay. To quantify the absolute abundance of each unique TCRbeta CDR3 rearrangement, sequence reads were collapsed and filtered. For each sample, productive Simpson clonality was calculated as the square root of Simpson's diversity index across productive rearrangements. The clones in this table, taken by TCRdb from immuneACCESS, are in-frame only. Not every clone is retained; where verified, under half of the shortfall comes from an unresolved V gene, and the cause of the rest is unknown. The V and J calls and clone size were taken over from that table, and D and trimming were inferred from the DNA. This sample lists some 220,000 clones; nearly 90% were detected once. The ten biggest clones cover approximately 12% of the sample.

A second Seattle source provided samples from volunteer blood donors who had recovered from COVID-19. Collaborating institutions collected whole blood in K2EDTA tubes following their own protocols. Collaborator samples were shipped for TCRbeta analysis as frozen whole blood, isolated PBMCs, or DNA extracted from either sample type. The rearranged chain carries TRBV7-9 and TRBJ2-7, and TRBD2 aligns with 7 junction nucleotides. Sample: peripheral blood. The TCR originated in a woman younger than 35 who had recovered from COVID-19. For the CDR3, the sequence is CASSLLSGADEQYF. In nucleotide form, the sequence is TGTGCCAGCAGCTTACTCAGCGGGGCTGACGAGCAGTACTTC.